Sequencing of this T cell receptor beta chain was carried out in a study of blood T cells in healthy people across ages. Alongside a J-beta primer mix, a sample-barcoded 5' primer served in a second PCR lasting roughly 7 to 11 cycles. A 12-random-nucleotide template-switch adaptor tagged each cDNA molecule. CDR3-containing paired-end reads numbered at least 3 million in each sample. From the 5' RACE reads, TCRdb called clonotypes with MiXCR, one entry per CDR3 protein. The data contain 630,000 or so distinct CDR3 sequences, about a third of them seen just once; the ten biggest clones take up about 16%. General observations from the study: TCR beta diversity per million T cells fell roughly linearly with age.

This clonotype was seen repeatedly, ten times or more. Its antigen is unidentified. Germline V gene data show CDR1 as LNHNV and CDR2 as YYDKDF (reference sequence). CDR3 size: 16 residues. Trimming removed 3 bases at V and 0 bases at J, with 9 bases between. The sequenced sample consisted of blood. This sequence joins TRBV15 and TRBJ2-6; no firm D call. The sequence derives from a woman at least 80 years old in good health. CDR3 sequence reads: CATSSNSISGANVLTF. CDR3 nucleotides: TGTGCCACCAGCAGTAACTCTATCTCTGGGGCCAACGTCCTGACTTTC.